The clone carrying this T cell receptor beta chain was recorded only once. The sample is drawn from a study of technical replicates of blood from a handful of donors. Some clones are missing from TCRdb's copy, which holds only in-frame ones; the method was immunoSEQ multiplex PCR. The sample shows tens of thousands of clones, just under 90% of them seen only once. Germline trimming cut 3 bases from V and 7 bases from J; bases unmatched to any gene: 9. Germline lookup yields CDR1 SGHVS and CDR2 FNYEAQ. The CDR3 runs 15 residues. Sequenced material: PBMCs. This clonotype was sampled from a human donor in good health. Some clones in this sample may be carry-over from other donors' samples. The J gene is TRBJ2-1, the V gene TRBV7-6; 7 positions agree with TRBD2. This CDR3 reads CASSFLPGGGNEQFF. The CDR3 DNA is TGTGCCAGCAGCTTTCTACCGGGAGGAGGAAATGAGCAGTTCTTC.